The next 25 T cell receptor beta chains were all read from a single sample in a study of beta chain features in type 1 diabetes. Reverse transcribing all isolated RNA meant expressed TCRB transcripts were sequenced. TCRdb's table, derived via immunoSEQ multiplex PCR, lists solely in-frame clones and lacks some. Here the sample spans 400,000 to 450,000 clones, about 15% being singletons. Sequenced input: naive CD4+ T cells from blood. The receptors were sampled from a man younger than 45 in good health.

The chain joins TRBV29-1 to TRBJ2-7; 7 bases are a match to TRBD1. Germline V CDR1 and CDR2: SQVTM, ANQGSEA. There are 13 residues in the CDR3. Trimming took 0 bases from V and 3 from J; bases not matched to a gene: 2. CDR3 bases: TGCAGCGTTGAAGAACGGACAGGCTACGAGCAGTACTTC. Translating it yields CSVEERTGYEQYF.

This clone came up a few times. The CDR3 bases are TGTGCCAGCAGCCCCCGGACTAGCGGGAGACGGGGGAAAAACATTCAGTACTTC. Residues: CASSPRTSGRRGKNIQYF. V and J are TRBV7-2 and TRBJ2-4, with 13 bases aligning to TRBD2. Trimming removed 5 bases from V and 4 bases from J; junction bases left unmatched: 11. The CDR3 covers 18 residues. Germline V CDR1 and CDR2: SGHTA, FQGNSA.

The chain couples TRBV7-9 to TRBJ2-1, with D unclear. The CDR3 is made up of 13 amino acids. Germline CDR1 reads SEHNR; CDR2 reads FQNEAQ (reference sequence). Trimming cost V 0 bases and J 15 bases, with 15 bases left between them. CDR3 in DNA: TGTGCCAGCAGCTTAGCTGACACCCTCGTTACGTTCTTC. Protein: CASSLADTLVTFF. Full variable domain (remainder filled in from reference TRBV7-9 and TRBJ2-1): DTGVSQNPRHKITKRGQNVTFRCDPISEHNRLYWYRQTLGQGPEFLTYFQNEAQLEKSRLLSDRFSAERPKGSFSTLEIQRTEQGDSAMYLCASSLADTLVTFFGPGTRLTVL.

The gene calls are TRBV14 and TRBJ1-4; 7 positions match TRBD1. This CDR3 region has 16 residues. Germline assignment: CDR1 SGHDN and CDR2 FVKESK. The V segment lost 4 bases and the J segment 7 bases; nucleotides outside the gene matches: 12. The CDR3 sequence is CASSRWQGVAGEKLFF. CDR3 nucleotides: TGTGCCAGCAGCCGTTGGCAGGGGGTGGCTGGTGAAAAACTGTTTTTT.

V and J are TRBV4-1 and TRBJ2-1; D unresolved. The V and J ends lost 1 base and 0 bases respectively, with 13 bases between them. This CDR3 region has 17 residues. CDR1 and CDR2 from the germline V gene are MGHRA and YSYEKL. CDR3 loop: CASSQGRARSSYNEQFF. DNA of the CDR3: TGCGCCAGCAGCCAAGGAAGGGCCCGGAGCTCCTACAATGAGCAGTTCTTC.

The chain's CDR3 is CASSSRVGNTIYF. The CDR3 DNA reads TGTGCCAGCAGCTCCCGGGTTGGAAACACCATATATTTT. The V and J genes are TRBV7-9 and TRBJ1-3; D not resolved. This CDR3 spans 13 amino acids. Trimming took 4 bases from V and 3 from J, leaving 7 bases between them. The germline V gene encodes CDR1 SEHNR and CDR2 FQNEAQ (reference sequence).

This chain uses TRBV7-3 with TRBJ2-1; possible D gene TRBD2, 5 bases. The V gene's germline CDR1 is SGHTA and CDR2 FQGTGA. The ends were cut back, 2 bases at V and 6 bases at J, with 14 bases in the middle. There are 15 residues in the CDR3. Written as DNA, the CDR3 is TGTGCCAGCAGCTTAGTCGGGCTAGAGGGCAATGAGCAGTTCTTC. Residues: CASSLVGLEGNEQFF.

This clone was detected a few times. The chain combines TRBV6-1 with TRBJ2-4; D ambiguous. V was pared by 6 bases and J by 1 base, with 10 bases between. Looked up from germline, CDR1 is MNHNS and CDR2 is SASEGT. The CDR3 extends over 14 amino acids. The CDR3 sequence is CASSPVPAKNIQYF. The CDR3 DNA follows: TGTGCCAGCAGCCCAGTCCCGGCCAAAAACATTCAGTACTTC.

The V and J genes are TRBV9 and TRBJ2-3, with 11 bases that match TRBD2. This CDR3 is built from 17 residues. Germline CDR1 and CDR2: SGDLS and YYNGEE. Losses at the gene ends were 0 bases for V and 2 bases for J; bases not matched to a gene: 5. The CDR3 protein is CASSVGLAGRFTDTQYF. In nucleotides, the CDR3 is TGTGCCAGCAGCGTAGGACTAGCGGGACGGTTCACAGATACGCAGTATTTT.

As concerns this clone: At the DNA level, this CDR3 is encoded by other sequences in the same sample as well. V is TRBV30 and J is TRBJ2-5; D call uncertain. The CDR3 loop spans 12 amino acids. Trimming cost V 0 bases and J 2 bases, with 4 bases left between them. Germline CDR1 reads GTSNPN; CDR2 reads SVGIG (reference sequence). In DNA, the CDR3 is TGTGCCTGGAGTGTAGGACAAGAGACCCAGTACTTC. This translates into CAWSVGQETQYF.

This clone was seen more than once but under ten times. Here the CDR3 DNA reads TGTGCCAGCAGCTTAAGGGGTCTTAGCGTAAAGACCCAGTACTTC. It is translated as CASSLRGLSVKTQYF. The rearrangement links TRBV7-9 to TRBJ2-5, with D perhaps assigned TRBD1 or TRBD2 (5 bases each). The length of the CDR3 is 15 residues. Trimming took 2 bases from V and 6 from J, leaving 16 bases between them. Per germline, CDR1 SEHNR and CDR2 FQNEAQ (reference sequence).

J is TRBJ2-1 and V is TRBV11-2, with TRBD2 matching over 8 bases. The CDR3 runs 18 residues. V gave up 1 base and J gave up 5 bases; unmatched junction bases: 13. Germline CDR1 SGHAT, CDR2 FQNNGV. The CDR3 is CASSLVSGTSGSHNEQFF. CDR3 sequence (DNA): TGTGCCAGCAGCTTAGTATCGGGAACTAGCGGAAGTCACAATGAGCAGTTCTTC.

This clone was counted between two and nine times. V gene TRBV7-3 combines with J gene TRBJ2-1; maybe TRBD1 (5 bases). Deletions cut 5 bases from V and 9 bases from J, with 17 bases between. The CDR3 totals 14 residues. Germline V gene lookup returns CDR1 SGHTA and CDR2 FQGTGA. The chain's CDR3 is CASSQSRGSVEQFF. The DNA for the CDR3 is TGTGCCAGCAGCCAGTCTAGGGGTAGTGTTGAGCAGTTCTTC.

This clone was seen more than once but under ten times. The sample contains more than one DNA sequence encoding this CDR3. The chain joins TRBV7-2 to TRBJ2-7; D gene ambiguous. The V end lost 0 bases, the J end lost 1 base, and 4 bases lay between the germline ends. The CDR3 has 13 residues. Germline V lookup: CDR1 SGHTA, CDR2 FQGNSA. CDR3 sequence reads: CASSLASSYEQYF. As DNA, the CDR3 is TGTGCCAGCAGCTTAGCGAGTTCCTACGAGCAGTACTTC.

The chain carries TRBV4-2 and TRBJ2-2; D remains unclear. The CDR3 totals 14 residues. Germline V gene data show CDR1 as LGHNA and CDR2 as YNFKEQ. Trimming removed 0 bases from V and 4 bases from J, with 6 bases in between. CDR3 sequence reads: CASSQDLSTGELFF. As DNA, the CDR3 is TGTGCCAGCAGCCAAGATCTGAGCACCGGGGAGCTGTTTTTT.

This clone was picked up a small number of times. The J gene is TRBJ2-1, the V gene TRBV9; D uncertain. V dropped 1 base and J dropped 6 bases, with 11 bases sitting between them. Germline assignment: CDR1 SGDLS and CDR2 YYNGEE. The CDR3 sequence is 14 residues long. CDR3 in amino acids: CASSVQSAPNEQFF. In DNA, the CDR3 is TGTGCCAGCAGCGTACAGTCGGCCCCCAATGAGCAGTTCTTC.

This clone was detected only a few times. The CDR3 nucleotides are TGTGCCAGCAGTGAATTTCAGGTAGCAGAGACCCAGTACTTC. Protein: CASSEFQVAETQYF. The chain uses TRBV2 and TRBJ2-5; D is unresolved. Trimming removed 2 bases from V and 4 bases from J, with 11 bases in between. CDR1 SNHLY and CDR2 FYNNEI come from the germline V gene. The CDR3 is made up of 14 amino acids.

This chain uses TRBV29-1 with TRBJ2-4; the D gene is possibly TRBD2 (6 bases). The CDR3 consists of 11 residues. Germline V gives CDR1 SQVTM, CDR2 ANQGSEA. This CDR3 reads CRVRLGNIQYF. The CDR3 nucleotides are TGCAGAGTAAGACTAGGGAACATTCAGTACTTC.

J is TRBJ1-2 and V is TRBV30; TRBD1 agrees at 8 bases. This CDR3 has 13 amino acids. Germline V gene lookup returns CDR1 GTSNPN and CDR2 SVGIG (reference sequence). V gave up 0 bases and J gave up 12 bases; unmatched junction bases: 9. CDR3 sequence reads: CAWSVLTGGLNTF. DNA for the CDR3: TGTGCCTGGAGTGTACTAACAGGGGGACTCAACACCTTC.

The CDR3 sequence: CASSLGTAETQYF. CDR3 nucleotides: TGTGCCAGCAGCTTAGGGACCGCGGAGACCCAGTACTTC. The rearrangement joins TRBV7-9 to TRBJ2-5; D gene unclear. Trimming left V 1 base short and J 5 bases short, with 8 bases between. Germline lookup yields CDR1 SEHNR and CDR2 FQNEAQ (reference sequence). The CDR3 is 13 residues long.

V is TRBV28 and J is TRBJ2-7, with no clear D. V shed 2 bases and J shed 4 bases, with 9 bases lying between them. This CDR3 region has 13 residues. Germline lookup yields CDR1 MDHEN and CDR2 SYDVKM. This chain's CDR3 is CASSLISGYEQYV. CDR3 bases: TGTGCCAGCAGTTTAATATCCGGGTACGAGCAGTACGTC.

This clone was counted only a few times. The V gene is TRBV25-1, the J gene TRBJ2-1, with D tentatively TRBD2 (6 bases). Per the germline V gene, CDR1 is MGHDK and CDR2 is SYGVNS. Trimming pared 6 bases from V and 8 bases from J, leaving 11 bases between. There are 12 residues in the CDR3. The CDR3 sequence is CASSWREDEQFF. CDR3 DNA sequence: TGTGCCAGCAGCTGGAGGGAGGATGAGCAGTTCTTC.

There are a few counts of this clone. The genes are TRBV20-1 and TRBJ1-1; D not resolved. V lost 7 bases, J lost 6 bases, and 12 bases lay in between. Germline V gene lookup returns CDR1 DFQATT and CDR2 SNEGSKA (reference sequence). The CDR3 sequence is 11 residues long. CDR3 DNA: TGCAGTGTCCCTTCGCACTCTGAAGCTTTCTTT. It is translated as CSVPSHSEAFF.

This clone was picked up a small number of times. This chain links TRBV5-1 with TRBJ2-1; D is tentatively TRBD1 or TRBD2 (6 bases each). The V gene lost 1 base and the J gene lost 7 bases, with 15 bases spanning the gap. The germline V gene has CDR1 SGHRS and CDR2 YFSETQ. This CDR3 spans 15 amino acids. The CDR3 reads CASSLTWGAYNEQFF. CDR3 DNA: TGCGCCAGCAGCTTGACGTGGGGGGCGTATAATGAGCAGTTCTTC.

V gene TRBV10-3 combines with J gene TRBJ1-1; D not certain. V shed 11 bases and J shed 3 bases, with 13 bases lying between them. CDR3 length: 12 residues. From germline, CDR1 is ENHRY and CDR2 SYGVKD. CDR3 in DNA: TGTGCCTCCAGAGGGCGAGACACTGAAGCTTTCTTT. Translated: CASRGRDTEAFF.